Shown below are 9 T cell receptor beta chains from a single sample sequenced in a study of response to subunit inactivated influenza vaccine. Via MiXCR, TCRdb re-called the RT-PCR reads, giving one row per CDR3 protein. The top ten hold under 14% of the sample, which has about 650,000 distinct CDR3 sequences, roughly 14% seen once. The sample in question was PBMCs from blood, obtained 11 to 12 days after vaccination. The receptor set was obtained from a man aged 45-65 years who received an inactivated influenza vaccine.

This clonotype was counted only a few times. The chain couples TRBV9 to TRBJ2-7; D is ambiguous. V was pared by 4 bases and J by 5 bases, with 16 bases between. The CDR3 has 14 amino acids. Germline lookup yields CDR1 SGDLS and CDR2 YYNGEE. Here the CDR3 DNA reads TGTGCCAGCAGCTCCTACCCCATTGACGACGAGCAGTACTTC. Protein sequence: CASSSYPIDDEQYF.

This clonotype has just a few counts. V is TRBV2 and J is TRBJ1-1; D gene ambiguous. Germline CDR1 and CDR2: SNHLY and FYNNEI. With 6 bases removed from V and 6 bases from J, the gap between germline ends came to 14 bases. The CDR3 loop spans 13 amino acids. The CDR3 DNA follows: TGTGCCAGCAGCGCGACCCATGGGGCTGAAGCTTTCTTT. Protein: CASSATHGAEAFF.

The chain links TRBV7-3 to TRBJ2-1; D is unclear. The CDR3 is 11 residues long. Germline V gives CDR1 SGHTA, CDR2 FQGTGA. The ends were cut back, 1 base at V and 10 bases at J, with 5 bases in the middle. The chain's CDR3 is CASSLRWEQFF. CDR3 coding DNA: TGTGCCAGCAGCTTAAGGTGGGAGCAGTTCTTC.

This chain connects TRBV12-3 or TRBV12-4 to TRBJ2-1; weak D call: TRBD2 (6 bases). The CDR3 loop spans 15 amino acids. Trimming stripped 4 bases from V and 9 bases from J, with 19 bases between. DNA of the CDR3: TGTGCCAGCAGTTCAACCCCCGGGACTTTATTTGAGCAGTTCTTC. The encoded protein is CASSSTPGTLFEQFF.

This clonotype was counted only a few times. The genes are TRBV5-6 and TRBJ1-1; TRBD1 is a possible D gene (6 bases). The V end lost 5 bases, the J end lost 1 base, and 15 bases lay between the germline ends. CDR3 length: 15 amino acids. Per germline, CDR1 SGHDT and CDR2 YYEEEE. This CDR3 is CASSSRQVTNTEAFF. The CDR3 nucleotides read TGTGCCAGCAGTTCCAGACAGGTAACGAACACTGAAGCTTTCTTT.

This clonotype occurred a few times. The CDR3, as DNA: TGTGCCAGCAGCACACCGGGGCAGAACACTGAAGCTTTCTTT. Translating it yields CASSTPGQNTEAFF. The rearrangement uses TRBV5-6 and TRBJ1-1; weak D call: TRBD1 (5 bases). This CDR3 has 14 amino acids. The germline V gene encodes CDR1 SGHDT and CDR2 YYEEEE. V was pared by 4 bases and J by 1 base, with 11 bases between.

This rearrangement joins TRBV15 to TRBJ2-5, with D possibly being TRBD2 (8 bases). The CDR3 is made up of 20 amino acids. V was trimmed by 3 bases and J by 0 bases, leaving 26 bases between them. Germline V gene data show CDR1 as LNHNV and CDR2 as YYDKDF (reference sequence). In DNA, the CDR3 is TGTGCCACCAGCAGGGGATCAGGGGGGCGGGGGGACTTGTACCAAGAGACCCAGTACTTC. Encoded protein: CATSRGSGGRGDLYQETQYF.

The chain combines TRBV18 with TRBJ1-4; no clear D gene. Germline V CDR1 and CDR2: KGHSH, LQKENI. There are 14 residues in the CDR3. V gave up 4 bases and J gave up 6 bases, with 12 bases separating them. The CDR3 protein is CASSRAFLDEKLFF. Written as DNA, the CDR3 is TGTGCCAGCTCACGGGCCTTCCTGGATGAAAAACTGTTTTTT. Filled out from reference TRBV18 and TRBJ1-4, the complete variable domain reads NAGVMQNPRHLVRRRGQEARLRCSPMKGHSHVYWYRQLPEEGLKFMVYLQKENIIDESGMPKERFSAEFPKEGPSILRIQQVVRGDSAAYFCASSRAFLDEKLFFGSGTQLSVL.

This sequence joins TRBV12-3 or TRBV12-4 and TRBJ2-6, with D perhaps matching TRBD1 (6 bases). V was pared by 4 bases and J by 4 bases, with 14 bases between. This CDR3 has 16 amino acids. Written as DNA, the CDR3 is TGTGCCAGCAGTTCTACGGACAGAGAGGGGGCCAACGTCCTGACTTTC. It translates to CASSSTDREGANVLTF.